The 9 T cell receptor beta chains given below trace back to one sample, sequenced in a study of shared clonotypes between healthy human individuals. The assay was immunoSEQ multiplex PCR, and TCRdb's table has in-frame clones only and misses some. Found here are over 2 million clones, over 85% of them singletons; the top ten hold 0.1% to 0.15%. Material: naive CD4+ T cells sorted from blood. Subset: CD45RA+ positively selected. These receptors originate from a man aged 18 to 30 in good health.

V and J are TRBV7-9 and TRBJ2-7; D is perhaps TRBD2 (6 bases). The CDR3 is 15 residues long. Per the germline V gene, CDR1 is SEHNR and CDR2 is FQNEAQ (reference sequence). Trimming pared 1 base from V and 2 bases from J, leaving 12 bases between. The CDR3 spells CASSLGGGPTYEQYF. In DNA form, the CDR3 reads TGTGCCAGCAGCTTAGGCGGAGGGCCCACCTACGAGCAGTACTTC.

The rearrangement uses TRBV6-6 and TRBJ1-1; D unresolved. V gave up 2 bases and J gave up 2 bases, with 12 bases separating them. The germline gives CDR1 MNHNY, CDR2 SVGAGI (reference sequence). The CDR3 contains 15 residues. The CDR3 spells CASSYPGRFNTEAFF. The CDR3 nucleotides read TGTGCCAGCAGTTACCCTGGACGTTTTAACACTGAAGCTTTCTTT.

A note on this clone: The same CDR3 arises from other DNA sequences in this sample as well. V and J are TRBV5-1 and TRBJ1-4; 8 nucleotides line up with TRBD1. The CDR3 is made up of 14 amino acids. The junction had 4 bases not matched to a gene; V was cut back by 3 bases and J by 6 bases. Germline V gene data show CDR1 as SGHRS and CDR2 as YFSETQ. The CDR3 spells CASSSRGLDEKLFF. The CDR3 DNA sequence: TGCGCCAGCAGCTCCAGGGGGCTCGATGAAAAACTGTTTTTT. The full variable domain, in which reference TRBV5-1 and TRBJ1-4 provide the parts outside the CDR3, is KAGVTQTPRYLIKTRGQQVTLSCSPISGHRSVSWYQQTPGQGLQFLFEYFSETQRNKGNFPGRFSGRQFSNSRSEMNVSTLELGDSALYLCASSSRGLDEKLFFGSGTQLSVL.

The rearrangement links TRBV6-5 to TRBJ2-7; D is unclear. The ends were cut back, 2 bases at V and 1 base at J, with 9 bases in the middle. CDR1 is MNHEY, CDR2 SVGAGI, per germline. The CDR3 is 14 amino acids. CDR3 in DNA: TGTGCCAGCAGTTACATGGACGGGTCCTACGAGCAGTACTTC. Its protein product is CASSYMDGSYEQYF.

This chain joins TRBV4-3 and TRBJ1-1; no definite D call. From germline, CDR1 is LGHNA and CDR2 YSLEER. V shed 0 bases and J shed 0 bases, with 14 bases lying between them. The CDR3 extends over 17 amino acids. CDR3 protein: CASSQDNLGVMNTEAFF. CDR3 nucleotide sequence: TGCGCCAGCAGCCAAGATAACTTGGGCGTCATGAACACTGAAGCTTTCTTT.

This clone has only one observation. The chain joins TRBV21-1 to TRBJ1-2; TRBD1, the table's D call, lacks a check against the DNA. TRBV21-1 counts as a pseudogene. The CDR3 has 15 residues. The CDR3 DNA reads TGTGCCAGCAGCGAAGACAGGGGGCTGGGCTATGGCTACACCTTC. It translates to CASSEDRGLGYGYTF.

The chain carries TRBV6-1 and TRBJ1-2, with D possibly being TRBD1 (5 bases). This CDR3 contains 13 residues. The germline gives CDR1 MNHNS, CDR2 SASEGT. The V gene lost 5 bases and the J gene lost 0 bases, with 7 bases spanning the gap. CDR3 in DNA: TGTGCCAGCAGTAAGACAGCTAACTATGGCTACACCTTC. The encoded protein is CASSKTANYGYTF.

J is TRBJ2-7 and V is TRBV15; D is ambiguous. The CDR3 loop spans 12 amino acids. Between the trimmed V and J ends, which lost 0 bases and 3 bases, there was a span of 3 bases. From germline, CDR1 is LNHNV and CDR2 YYDKDF (reference sequence). The CDR3: CATSRDNYEQYF. As DNA, the CDR3 is TGTGCCACCAGCAGAGATAACTACGAGCAGTACTTC.

The chain combines TRBV5-4 with TRBJ1-4, with unresolved D. V was cut by 0 bases and J by 3 bases, with 9 bases left in between. CDR3 length: 15 residues. The germline V gene has CDR1 SGHNT and CDR2 YYREEE (reference sequence). DNA for the CDR3: TGTGCCAGCAGCTTGGGAAAGGGCTCTAATGAAAAACTGTTTTTT. It translates to CASSLGKGSNEKLFF.